This T cell receptor (beta chain) was identified during a study of cytomegalovirus exposure and HLA in healthy donors. PCR amplification relied on 60 Vbeta primers (plus 13 Jbeta primers). In the authors' workflow: An analysis performed later counted about 80 million unique TCR beta chains (approximately 12 million of them shared). Some clones are missing from TCRdb's copy, which holds only in-frame ones; the method was immunoSEQ multiplex PCR. V and J calls and clone size follow that table, whereas D and trimming were derived from the DNA. The data contain under 300,000 clones, 80% to 95% of them singletons. Germline V CDR1 and CDR2: MNHEY, SVGAGI. The CDR3 is made up of 14 amino acids. Deletions cut 8 bases from V and 0 bases from J, with 11 bases between.

The specimen sequenced was PBMCs. This receptor was identified in a girl aged 2 to 10 in good health and CMV-seronegative. The genes are TRBV6-5 and TRBJ2-1; perhaps TRBD2 as D (7 bases). CDR3 DNA sequence: TGTGCCAGCGGGGGGGGCACCTCCTACAATGAGCAGTTCTTC. Its protein product is CASGGGTSYNEQFF.